The 6 T cell receptor beta chains presented below share a single source sample, sequenced in a study of CD8 T cells in ankylosing spondylitis. One entry per CDR3 protein, called by TCRdb with MiXCR from the 5' RACE reads. The profile shows under 450,000 distinct CDR3 sequences, 20% of them singletons. Specimen: blood, either unsorted or a sorted T cell fraction (not recorded which). Receptor source: a male donor with ankylosing spondylitis or in good health (not recorded which).

This clonotype has more than one count but fewer than ten. The chain joins TRBV6-6 to TRBJ2-3; a possible D gene is TRBD1 (5 bases). From germline, CDR1 is MNHNY and CDR2 SVGAGI (reference sequence). V lost 10 bases and J lost 11, with 19 bases in between. The CDR3 is 12 amino acids. The CDR3, as DNA: TGTGCCACACTACAGGACCTAAGAGAGCAGTATTTT. Its translation is CATLQDLREQYF.

CDR3 sequence reads: CASSPYGGTGELFF. CDR3 coding DNA: TGTGCCAGCAGCCCCTACGGGGGGACCGGGGAGCTGTTTTTT. The chain couples TRBV7-9 to TRBJ2-2; 7 positions agree with TRBD2. CDR3 length: 14 residues. The germline V gene has CDR1 SEHNR and CDR2 FQNEAQ (reference sequence). The V and J ends lost 5 bases and 5 bases, in that order; junction bases with no gene match: 5.

The V call is TRBV20-1, the J call TRBJ2-5; no reliable D call. V lost 6 bases and J lost 0, with 11 bases in between. The CDR3 runs to 13 residues. Germline V gives CDR1 DFQATT, CDR2 SNEGSKA (reference sequence). CDR3 amino acids: CSAIPPNQETQYF. The CDR3 region has the DNA TGCAGTGCAATTCCTCCCAACCAAGAGACCCAGTACTTC.

V and J are TRBV11-2 and TRBJ2-1; no reliable D call. V lost 0 bases and J lost 8, with 11 bases in between. CDR3 size: 14 residues. Germline V gives CDR1 SGHAT, CDR2 FQNNGV. CDR3 DNA: TGTGCCAGCAGCTTAGATGTGTTTGGGGATGAGCAGTTCTTC. Its protein is CASSLDVFGDEQFF.

This clonotype showed up just a few times. The chain joins TRBV29-1 to TRBJ2-7; maybe TRBD2 (5 bases). There are 12 residues in the CDR3. Germline V lookup: CDR1 SQVTM, CDR2 ANQGSEA. With 2 bases removed from V and 3 bases from J, the gap between germline ends came to 8 bases. The CDR3 DNA reads TGCAGCGTTGAATCTGGGAGCTACGAGCAGTACTTC. Translated, it gives CSVESGSYEQYF.

This chain joins TRBV7-9 and TRBJ2-7, with D possibly TRBD1 on 5 matching bases. The V end lost 1 base, the J end lost 6 bases, and 7 bases lay between the germline ends. Germline values: CDR1 SEHNR, CDR2 FQNEAQ (reference sequence). This CDR3 has 12 residues. This CDR3 is CASSLDRGEQYF. Written as DNA, the CDR3 is TGTGCCAGCAGCTTAGATAGGGGCGAGCAGTACTTC.